These 10 T cell receptor beta chains came from one sample sequenced in a study of vaccination and CD4 T cells after COVID-19. The study sequenced cultured CD4+ T cell DNA using the Oncomine TCR Beta short-read assay. TCRdb passed the PCR reads through MiXCR, listing each CDR3 protein once. Here the sample spans about 14,000 distinct CDR3 sequences, approximately 60% being singletons. Their target antigens are unknown. The treatment: roughly 10-day PBMC culture with coronavirus spike peptide pools or control peptides (ViraFEST assay). The sequenced sample was CD4+ T cells from blood, cultured in vitro. The receptors derive from a human donor who had recovered from COVID-19.

The V gene is TRBV21-1, the J gene TRBJ2-7. TRBV21-1 is termed a pseudogene. This CDR3 is 13 amino acids long. The CDR3 region has the DNA TGTGCCAGCAGCAAAGGCACCTCCTACGAGCAGTACTTC. Its translation is CASSKGTSYEQYF.

The J gene is TRBJ2-5, the V gene TRBV6-1, with 7 bases aligning to TRBD2. The CDR3 length is 13 residues. Per the germline V gene, CDR1 is MNHNS and CDR2 is SASEGT. With 4 bases clipped from V and 5 bases from J, the junction kept 4 bases outside the gene matches. CDR3 amino acids: CASSGGRGETQYF. Here the CDR3 DNA reads TGTGCCAGCAGTGGCGGGAGAGGGGAGACCCAGTACTTC.

The chain links TRBV7-9 to TRBJ1-2, with a weak D call TRBD1 (6 bases). Germline values: CDR1 SEHNR, CDR2 FQNEAQ (reference sequence). This CDR3 is 14 amino acids long. The ends were cut back, 8 bases at V and 3 bases at J, with 16 bases in the middle. The CDR3 loop is CASGESTGYYGYTF. The CDR3 bases are TGTGCCAGCGGCGAATCGACAGGCTACTATGGCTACACCTTC.

The chain links TRBV2 to TRBJ1-5; D possibly corresponds to TRBD1 (5 bases). The CDR3 runs 14 residues. CDR1 is SNHLY and CDR2 is FYNNEI in the germline V gene. V lost 6 bases and J lost 1, with 10 bases in between. The CDR3 region is CASRGGGSNQPQHF. The CDR3 DNA is TGTGCCAGCAGGGGGGGTGGAAGCAATCAGCCCCAGCATTTT.

The chain links TRBV6-1 to TRBJ1-5, with D tentatively TRBD1 (5 bases). The length of the CDR3 is 18 residues. Looked up from germline, CDR1 is MNHNS and CDR2 is SASEGT. Trimming cost V 8 bases and J 0 bases, with 23 bases left between them. CDR3 amino acids: CASLHRLKQTYSNQPQHF. The CDR3 nucleotides read TGTGCCAGCCTCCACAGGCTAAAACAAACTTATAGCAATCAGCCCCAGCATTTT.

This clonotype appeared once. The chain has TRBV5-4 and TRBJ2-2, with D perhaps assigned TRBD1 or TRBD2 (5 bases each). Germline V lookup: CDR1 SGHNT, CDR2 YYREEE (reference sequence). The CDR3 length is 14 residues. V lost 4 bases to trimming and J lost 4 bases, with 11 bases between them. The CDR3 region is CASSPGTRTGELFF. As DNA, the CDR3 is TGTGCCAGCAGCCCCGGGACCCGCACCGGGGAGCTGTTTTTT.

The chain couples TRBV7-2 to TRBJ1-1, with D unresolved. The CDR3 covers 13 residues. Germline CDR1 is SGHTA and CDR2 is FQGNSA. Trimming pared 1 base from V and 7 bases from J, leaving 10 bases between. As DNA, the CDR3 is TGTGCCAGCAGCTTAGGGGCTGCTGGTGAAGCTTTCTTT. Translating it yields CASSLGAAGEAFF.

This chain links TRBV6-5 with TRBJ1-1; 7 bases agree with TRBD1. Germline CDR1 is MNHEY and CDR2 is SVGAGI. J gave up 6 bases and V 0 bases, and 4 bases lay outside the gene matches. CDR3 length equals 14 residues. CDR3 loop: CASSYSWTGSEAFF. The CDR3 DNA is TGTGCCAGCAGTTACTCGTGGACAGGCTCTGAAGCTTTCTTT.

This chain connects TRBV7-9 to TRBJ1-1; D gene ambiguous. Trimming removed 5 bases from V and 0 bases from J, with 13 bases in between. The germline V gene encodes CDR1 SEHNR and CDR2 FQNEAQ (reference sequence). The CDR3 has 15 amino acids. The CDR3 loop is CASSPSRAMNTEAFF. For the CDR3, the DNA is TGTGCCAGCAGCCCATCCCGGGCCATGAACACTGAAGCTTTCTTT.

This clonotype was observed a handful of times. The chain joins TRBV10-1 to TRBJ2-3; no clear D gene. The length of the CDR3 is 12 residues. Per the germline V gene, CDR1 is WNHNN and CDR2 is SYGVQD (reference sequence). The V end was cut by 5 bases, the J end by 2 bases, with 5 bases between. CDR3 residues: CASSPNTDTQYF. CDR3 nucleotide sequence: TGCGCCAGCAGTCCCAACACAGATACGCAGTATTTT.